Listed here is a single T cell receptor beta chain. Assay used: immunoSEQ multiplex PCR; TCRdb lists only in-frame clones, some missing. The sample contains almost 85,000 clones, 75% to 85% of which appear only once. This entry is derived from a study of control samples from healthy donors and cancer patients. The trim removed 6 bases at V and 8 bases at J, leaving 4 bases unmatched. The CDR3 consists of 12 residues. The specimen sequenced was PBMCs. This receptor was obtained from a man in his fifties or sixties with head and neck cancer. The gene calls are TRBV12-3 or TRBV12-4 and TRBJ1-2; 9 bases agree with TRBD1. CDR3 in DNA: TGTGCCAGCAGCCTCGACAGGGGGGGCTACACCTTC. Translation gives CASSLDRGGYTF.